The clone carrying this T cell receptor (beta chain) came up many times. Antigen unknown. There were TCR beta CDR3 regions amplified from RNA transcripts. HTBI primers were the set used in a first-round RT-PCR of the TCR CDR3. MiXCR, run by TCRdb on the multiplex PCR reads, gives a single entry per CDR3 protein. Found here are fewer than 800,000 distinct CDR3 sequences, 15% to 20% of them singletons; the top ten hold approximately 8.4%. Hyperthyroidism, newly diagnosed and lasting under 2 months, affected patients aged 18 to 65. Diagnosing involved the use of clinical symptoms, serum thyroxine and TRAb, thyroid ultrasound and orbital computed tomography. The sample is drawn from a study of T cells in Graves' hyperthyroidism and ophthalmopathy. Findings and limits, study-wide: In the analysis, a 13 V-J model separated ophthalmopathy from stable hyperthyroidism. In blood, most of the thyroid clonotypes expanded above 0.001 were also present.

V dropped 2 bases and J dropped 1 base, with 5 bases sitting between them. This CDR3 comprises 13 residues. In germline, CDR1 is SNHLY, CDR2 FYNNEI. This receptor was obtained from a man between 18 and 35 years old with Graves' hyperthyroidism. The chain combines TRBV2 with TRBJ1-1, with unresolved D. Input material: blood. The DNA for the CDR3 is TGTGCCAGCAGTGAACTGGGGAACACTGAAGCTTTCTTT. Amino acids: CASSELGNTEAFF.